This entry lists 4 T cell receptor beta chains sequenced from one sample in a study of blood T cell repertoires in COVID-19. Assay used: immunoSEQ multiplex PCR; TCRdb lists only in-frame clones, some missing. The table shows 98,000 or so clones, with roughly four fifths occurring only once. Specimen: peripheral blood. The receptor source for this set is a man between 60 and 70 years old with acute or convalescent COVID-19.

This clone was seen a handful of times. This chain connects TRBV6-5 to TRBJ1-3; D gene ambiguous. The CDR3 has 14 amino acids. Per germline, CDR1 MNHEY and CDR2 SVGAGI. V was shortened by 6 bases and J by 1 base, with 10 bases between the two germline ends. DNA for the CDR3: TGTGCCAGCAGCTCGACACTTTCTGGAAACACCATATATTTT. Residues: CASSSTLSGNTIYF.

The chain links TRBV7-9 to TRBJ2-5; 9 positions match TRBD1. Germline V lookup: CDR1 SEHNR, CDR2 FQNEAQ (reference sequence). CDR3 length: 16 amino acids. V shed 6 bases and J 1 base; nucleotides not matched to a gene: 9. CDR3 sequence reads: CASSPSGTGIQETQYF. DNA of the CDR3: TGTGCCAGCAGTCCCTCCGGGACAGGGATCCAAGAGACCCAGTACTTC. Looking up the rest from reference TRBV7-9 and TRBJ2-5 gives the full variable domain: DTGVSQNPRHKITKRGQNVTFRCDPISEHNRLYWYRQTLGQGPEFLTYFQNEAQLEKSRLLSDRFSAERPKGSFSTLEIQRTEQGDSAMYLCASSPSGTGIQETQYFGPGTRLLVL.

This clone has just a few counts. The chain links TRBV19 to TRBJ1-1, with D unclear. V was cut by 6 bases and J by 6 bases, with 14 bases left in between. Germline CDR1 is LNHDA and CDR2 is SQIVND (reference sequence). The CDR3 is 13 residues long. CDR3 sequence (DNA): TGTGCCAGTAGCCTACAAGGACTAGCTGAAGCTTTCTTT. It translates to CASSLQGLAEAFF.

The CDR3 loop is CASSKGLAENYEQYF. Here the CDR3 DNA reads TGTGCCAGCAGTAAAGGACTAGCGGAGAACTACGAGCAGTACTTC. This rearrangement joins TRBV27 to TRBJ2-7; 10 nucleotides line up with TRBD2. With V trimmed by 5 bases and J by 3 bases, 7 bases remained unmatched. The CDR3 is 15 amino acids. CDR1 and CDR2 from the germline V gene are MNHEY and SMNVEV (reference sequence).